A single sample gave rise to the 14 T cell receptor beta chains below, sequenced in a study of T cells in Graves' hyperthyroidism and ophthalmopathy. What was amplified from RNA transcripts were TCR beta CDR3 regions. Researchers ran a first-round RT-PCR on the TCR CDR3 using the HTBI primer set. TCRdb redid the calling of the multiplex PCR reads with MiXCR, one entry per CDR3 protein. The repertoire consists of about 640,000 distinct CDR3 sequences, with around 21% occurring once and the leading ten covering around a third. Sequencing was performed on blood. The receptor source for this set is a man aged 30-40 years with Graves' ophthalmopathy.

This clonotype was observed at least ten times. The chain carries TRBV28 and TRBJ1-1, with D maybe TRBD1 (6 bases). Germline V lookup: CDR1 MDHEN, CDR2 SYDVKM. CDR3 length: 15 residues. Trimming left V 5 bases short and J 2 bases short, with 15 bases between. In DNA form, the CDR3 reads TGTGCCAGCAGTGTACCGGGGACAACCAACACTGAAGCTTTCTTT. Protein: CASSVPGTTNTEAFF.

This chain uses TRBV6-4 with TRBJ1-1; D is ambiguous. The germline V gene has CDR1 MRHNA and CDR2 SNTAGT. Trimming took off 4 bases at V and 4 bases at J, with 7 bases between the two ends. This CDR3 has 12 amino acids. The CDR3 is CASSAGSTEAFF. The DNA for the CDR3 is TGTGCCAGCAGTGCCGGCAGCACTGAAGCTTTCTTT.

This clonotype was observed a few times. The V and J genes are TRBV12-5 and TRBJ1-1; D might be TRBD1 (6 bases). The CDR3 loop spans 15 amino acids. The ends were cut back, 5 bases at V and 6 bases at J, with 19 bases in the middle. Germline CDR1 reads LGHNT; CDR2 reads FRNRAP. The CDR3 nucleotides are TGTGCTAGTGGTCAGGACAGCCTTAGTCCAGCTGAAGCTTTCTTT. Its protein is CASGQDSLSPAEAFF.

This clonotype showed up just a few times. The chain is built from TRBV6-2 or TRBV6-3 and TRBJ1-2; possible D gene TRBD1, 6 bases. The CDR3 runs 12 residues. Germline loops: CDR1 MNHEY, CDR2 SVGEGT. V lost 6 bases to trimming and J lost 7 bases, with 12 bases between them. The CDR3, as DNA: TGTGCCAGCAGCAAGACAGGCGGTGGCTACACCTTC. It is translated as CASSKTGGGYTF.

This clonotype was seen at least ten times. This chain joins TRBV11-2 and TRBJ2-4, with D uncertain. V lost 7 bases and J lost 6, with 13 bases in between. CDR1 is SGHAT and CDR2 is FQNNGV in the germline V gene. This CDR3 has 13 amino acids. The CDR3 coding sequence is TGTGCCAGCACCGCCGTGTCTGGAAACATTCAGTACTTC. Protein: CASTAVSGNIQYF.

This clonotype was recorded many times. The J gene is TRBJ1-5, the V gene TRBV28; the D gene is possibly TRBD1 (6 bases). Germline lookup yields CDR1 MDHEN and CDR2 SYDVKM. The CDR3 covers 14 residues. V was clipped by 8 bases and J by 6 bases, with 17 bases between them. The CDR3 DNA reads TGTGCCAGCCACAACCGGGGGGCGAGTCAGCCCCAGCATTTT. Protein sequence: CASHNRGASQPQHF.

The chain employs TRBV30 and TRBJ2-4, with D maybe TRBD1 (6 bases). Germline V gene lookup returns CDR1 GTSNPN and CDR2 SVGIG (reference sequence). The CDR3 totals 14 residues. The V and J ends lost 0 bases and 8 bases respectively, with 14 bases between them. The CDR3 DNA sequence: TGTGCCTGGAGTGTGGGACATCTTCGGGACATTCAGTACTTC. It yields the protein CAWSVGHLRDIQYF.

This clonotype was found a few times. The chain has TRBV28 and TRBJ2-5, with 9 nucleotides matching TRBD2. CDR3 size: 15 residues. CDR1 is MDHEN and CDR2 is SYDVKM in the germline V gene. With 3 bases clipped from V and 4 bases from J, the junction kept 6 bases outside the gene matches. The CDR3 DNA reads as TGTGCCAGCAGTTTTACTAGCGGGCCTGTAGAGACCCAGTACTTC. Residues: CASSFTSGPVETQYF.

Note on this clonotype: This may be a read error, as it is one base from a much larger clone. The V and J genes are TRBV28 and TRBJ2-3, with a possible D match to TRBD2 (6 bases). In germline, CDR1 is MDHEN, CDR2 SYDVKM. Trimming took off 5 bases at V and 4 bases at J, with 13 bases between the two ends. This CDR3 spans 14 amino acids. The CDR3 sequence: CASSLIPGADTQYF. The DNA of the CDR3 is TGTGCCAGCAGTCTTATTCCGGGAGCAGATACGCAGTATTTT.

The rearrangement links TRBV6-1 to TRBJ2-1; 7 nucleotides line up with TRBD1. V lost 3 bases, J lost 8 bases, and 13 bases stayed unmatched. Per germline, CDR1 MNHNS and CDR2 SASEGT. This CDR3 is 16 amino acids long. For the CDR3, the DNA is TGTGCCAGCAGTGACGAGGGTGGTGGACAGGTCGATGAGCAGTTCTTC. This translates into CASSDEGGGQVDEQFF.

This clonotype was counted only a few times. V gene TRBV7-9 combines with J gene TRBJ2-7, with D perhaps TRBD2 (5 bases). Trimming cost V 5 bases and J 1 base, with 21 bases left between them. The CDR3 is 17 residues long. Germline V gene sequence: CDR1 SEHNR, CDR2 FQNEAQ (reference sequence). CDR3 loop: CASSPPTRTGSSYEQYF. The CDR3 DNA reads TGTGCCAGCAGCCCCCCCACCCGGACTGGGTCGTCCTACGAGCAGTACTTC.

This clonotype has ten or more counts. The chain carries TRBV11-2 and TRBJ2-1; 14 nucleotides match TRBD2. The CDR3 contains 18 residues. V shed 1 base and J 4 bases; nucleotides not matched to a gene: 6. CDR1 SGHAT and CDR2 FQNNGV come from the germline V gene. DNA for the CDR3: TGTGCCAGCAGCTTAGGACGACTAGCGGGAGGGACTTACAATGAGCAGTTCTTC. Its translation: CASSLGRLAGGTYNEQFF.

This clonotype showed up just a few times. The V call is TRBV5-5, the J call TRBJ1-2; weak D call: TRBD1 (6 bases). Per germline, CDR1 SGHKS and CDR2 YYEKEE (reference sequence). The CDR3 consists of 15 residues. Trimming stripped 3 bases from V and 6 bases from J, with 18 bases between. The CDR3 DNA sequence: TGTGCCAGCAGCTCCCCGGGACATCGCATAGATGGCTACACCTTC. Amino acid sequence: CASSSPGHRIDGYTF.

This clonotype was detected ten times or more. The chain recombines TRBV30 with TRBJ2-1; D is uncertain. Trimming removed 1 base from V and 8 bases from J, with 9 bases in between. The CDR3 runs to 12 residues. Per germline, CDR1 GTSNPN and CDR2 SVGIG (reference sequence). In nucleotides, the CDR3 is TGTGCCTGGAGTGGGATGGCATATGAGCAGTTCTTC. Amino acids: CAWSGMAYEQFF.